Presented here are 17 T cell receptor beta chains from one specimen sequenced in a study of identical twins. One entry per CDR3 protein, called by TCRdb with MiXCR from the 5' RACE reads. The data contain 230,000 or so distinct CDR3 sequences, around 8.3% of them singletons. These sequences were also reported in another study, on yellow fever vaccine responses in identical twins.

Sequenced: CD8+ T cells sorted from blood. These receptors were obtained from a woman under 30 in good health.

This clonotype was seen a handful of times. The rearrangement uses TRBV3-1 and TRBJ2-3, with 10 bases identical to TRBD2. V was pared by 1 base and J by 5 bases, with 6 bases of the junction left unmatched. The CDR3 has 16 amino acids. CDR1 and CDR2 (germline): LGHDT, YNNKEL (reference sequence). The CDR3, as DNA: TGTGCCAGCAGCCAAGTAGGACTAGCGGATCGAGATACGCAGTATTTT. Protein sequence: CASSQVGLADRDTQYF.

There are a few counts of this clonotype. The rearrangement joins TRBV12-3 or TRBV12-4 to TRBJ2-5, with D unclear. V was cut by 5 bases and J by 1 base, with 8 bases left in between. The CDR3 contains 13 residues. The CDR3 sequence is CASSTHLQETQYF. The CDR3 nucleotides are TGTGCCAGCAGTACTCATCTCCAAGAGACCCAGTACTTC.

This clonotype was seen a few times. The rearrangement uses TRBV15 and TRBJ2-5; D not certain. The V gene lost 0 bases and the J gene lost 4 bases, with 15 bases spanning the gap. The CDR3 covers 16 residues. Germline V gene sequence: CDR1 LNHNV, CDR2 YYDKDF (reference sequence). The CDR3 coding sequence is TGTGCCACCAGCAGAGACCCCGGCCCTGTGGGAGAGACCCAGTACTTC. Amino acids: CATSRDPGPVGETQYF.

This clonotype has at least ten counts. V gene TRBV6-2 or TRBV6-3 combines with J gene TRBJ2-1; 10 nucleotides line up with TRBD2. V was pared by 0 bases and J by 2 bases, with 4 bases of the junction left unmatched. The CDR3 covers 17 residues. Germline CDR1 MNHEY, CDR2 SVGEGT. CDR3 nucleotides: TGTGCCAGCAGTTACTCCCGAACTAGCGGGGCCTACAATGAGCAGTTCTTC. It specifies CASSYSRTSGAYNEQFF.

The rearrangement links TRBV19 to TRBJ2-1; D may match TRBD1 or TRBD2 (5 bases each). CDR1 is LNHDA, CDR2 SQIVND, per germline (reference sequence). Trimming shortened V by 1 base and J by 3 bases, and 10 bases separated the two germline ends. CDR3 length equals 15 residues. The DNA of the CDR3 is TGTGCCAGTAGTATAGTCGGGGCCGACTACAATGAGCAGTTCTTC. Amino acid sequence: CASSIVGADYNEQFF.

This clonotype was observed at least ten times. CDR3 in amino acids: CASSFQTGGADIQYF. As DNA, the CDR3 is TGTGCCAGCAGTTTCCAAACAGGGGGCGCCGACATTCAGTACTTC. The chain employs TRBV6-5 and TRBJ2-4; 9 bases fit TRBD1. The CDR3 has 15 amino acids. Losses at the gene ends were 4 bases for V and 8 bases for J; bases not matched to a gene: 9. Germline CDR1 reads MNHEY; CDR2 reads SVGAGI.

The sample holds many counts of this clonotype. The gene calls are TRBV5-1 and TRBJ2-5; D gene unclear. The CDR3 runs to 15 residues. The V and J ends lost 4 bases and 1 base respectively, with 14 bases between them. Germline V lookup: CDR1 SGHRS, CDR2 YFSETQ. CDR3 protein: CASSPLTSLQETQYF. CDR3 nucleotide sequence: TGCGCCAGCAGCCCGTTAACCTCCCTCCAAGAGACCCAGTACTTC.

A word on this clonotype: A read error may explain this, as a much larger clone is one base away. The chain has TRBV7-9 and TRBJ2-5; D may correspond to TRBD1 or TRBD2 (6 bases each). The CDR3 runs 16 residues. In germline, CDR1 is SEHNR, CDR2 FQNEAQ (reference sequence). The CDR3 bases are TGTGCCAACAGCTATACTAGCTCAGGGGCGGAAGAGACCCAGTACTTC. Amino acids: CANSYTSSGAEETQYF.

This clonotype was seen repeatedly, ten times or more. The rearrangement uses TRBV27 and TRBJ1-1, with D uncertain. V lost 2 bases, J lost 8 bases, and 15 bases lay in between. This CDR3 comprises 14 residues. Per the germline V gene, CDR1 is MNHEY and CDR2 is SMNVEV (reference sequence). The DNA for the CDR3 is TGTGCCAGCAGTTTAGCCGGAAAAAAGTACGAAGCTTTCTTT. It specifies CASSLAGKKYEAFF.

This clonotype was detected only a few times. V usage is TRBV7-9 and J usage is TRBJ2-5, with D possibly called TRBD1 or TRBD2 (5 bases each). Germline values: CDR1 SEHNR, CDR2 FQNEAQ (reference sequence). Trimming cost V 9 bases and J 1 base, with 12 bases left between them. CDR3 length: 13 amino acids. The CDR3 reads CASLPGPQETQYF. CDR3 in DNA: TGTGCCAGTCTACCGGGACCCCAAGAGACCCAGTACTTC.

CDR3 amino acids: CASSRMDGTYEQYF. The CDR3 DNA sequence: TGTGCCAGCAGTCGGATGGACGGGACCTACGAGCAGTACTTC. The V and J genes are TRBV27 and TRBJ2-7; possible D gene TRBD2, 5 bases. CDR1 MNHEY and CDR2 SMNVEV come from the germline V gene (reference sequence). The CDR3 sequence is 14 residues long. Trimming shortened V by 5 bases and J by 2 bases, and 13 bases separated the two germline ends.

This clonotype was seen more than once but under ten times. V gene TRBV10-3 combines with J gene TRBJ2-7, with 12 bases fitting TRBD2. The CDR3 covers 17 residues. The germline gives CDR1 ENHRY, CDR2 SYGVKD. V lost 5 bases and J lost 4; bases outside the gene matches: 12. The CDR3, as DNA: TGTGCCATCAGTAGAACCGACCCTAGCGGGGGGGCTTACGAGCAGTACTTC. Translated, it gives CAISRTDPSGGAYEQYF.

The sample holds many counts of this clonotype. The chain recombines TRBV7-9 with TRBJ2-1, with D tentatively TRBD1 or TRBD2 (5 bases each). V was clipped by 4 bases and J by 1 base, with 11 bases between them. Germline values: CDR1 SEHNR, CDR2 FQNEAQ (reference sequence). This CDR3 region has 15 residues. CDR3 amino acids: CASSSPGLSYNEQFF. For the CDR3, the DNA is TGTGCCAGCAGCTCCCCGGGGCTTTCCTACAATGAGCAGTTCTTC.

The chain links TRBV11-2 to TRBJ2-3; the match to TRBD2 covers 13 bases. CDR3 length equals 17 residues. From germline, CDR1 is SGHAT and CDR2 FQNNGV. Trimming at V came to 3 bases and at J to 3 bases, leaving 6 bases not matched to a gene. This chain's CDR3 is CASSFGLAGDRTDTQYF. The CDR3 DNA is TGTGCCAGCAGCTTTGGACTAGCGGGAGATAGGACAGATACGCAGTATTTT. The entire variable domain, with the rest obtained from reference TRBV11-2 and TRBJ2-3, is as follows: EAGVAQSPRYKIIEKRQSVAFWCNPISGHATLYWYQQILGQGPKLLIQFQNNGVVDDSQLPKDRFSAERLKGVDSTLKIQPAKLEDSAVYLCASSFGLAGDRTDTQYFGPGTRLTVL.

This clonotype has ten or more counts. CDR3: CATSDFHGDIQYF. The CDR3 nucleotides read TGTGCCACCAGTGATTTTCATGGGGACATTCAGTACTTC. The chain joins TRBV24-1 to TRBJ2-4, with D hard to call. Germline values: CDR1 KGHDR, CDR2 SFDVKD. Trimming cost V 1 base and J 8 bases, with 8 bases left between them. The CDR3 runs 13 residues.

The V call is TRBV7-9, the J call TRBJ2-1; maybe TRBD2 (6 bases). CDR1 is SEHNR and CDR2 is FQNEAQ in the germline V gene (reference sequence). Trimming took off 5 bases at V and 10 bases at J, with 15 bases between the two ends. The CDR3 is made up of 13 amino acids. CDR3 protein: CASSPTTGDEQFF. The CDR3 bases are TGTGCCAGCAGCCCGACCACGGGGGACGAGCAGTTCTTC.

This clonotype was seen a handful of times. The V call is TRBV7-8, the J call TRBJ2-2, with TRBD1 as a possible D gene (6 bases). The length of the CDR3 is 15 residues. Germline V gene lookup returns CDR1 SGHVS and CDR2 FQNEAQ. The V gene lost 5 bases and the J gene lost 4 bases, with 14 bases spanning the gap. The chain's CDR3 is CASSVPGQITGELFF. In DNA form, the CDR3 reads TGTGCCAGCAGCGTACCGGGACAAATCACCGGGGAGCTGTTTTTT.